Listed below are T cell receptor beta chains from one sample, sequenced in a study of OX40 agonist ivuxolimab in advanced cancers. Only in-frame clones appear in the TCRdb table, and some are missing; sequencing was by immunoSEQ multiplex PCR. The data show tens of thousands of clones, approximately 90% seen once. This specimen consisted of CD4+ or CD8+ T cells sorted from blood, obtained in a trial of the OX40 agonist ivuxolimab. The receptors were gathered from an adult with an advanced solid tumor such as melanoma, head and neck, liver or kidney cancer. CDR3s leave out the opening cysteine and the closing phenylalanine or tryptophan. The D gene is left open where the match is weak.

j_call: TRBJ2-7; v_call: TRBV2; d_call: .; cdr3_aa: ASSGQGKAYEQY
j_call: TRBJ2-2; v_call: TRBV30; d_call: .; cdr3_aa: AWSVTANTGELF
j_call: TRBJ2-2; v_call: TRBV10-3; d_call: TRBD1; cdr3_aa: AGRQGRNTGELF
j_call: TRBJ1-1; v_call: TRBV13; d_call: .; cdr3_aa: ASSLIFKGTYTEAF
j_call: TRBJ1-1; v_call: TRBV27; d_call: .; cdr3_aa: ASSADRVNTEAF
j_call: TRBJ2-3; v_call: TRBV9; d_call: .; cdr3_aa: ASSVDGRSDTQY
j_call: TRBJ2-1; v_call: TRBV7-2; d_call: TRBD2; cdr3_aa: ASSRMGLDYNEQF
j_call: TRBJ2-3; v_call: TRBV5-8; d_call: TRBD2; cdr3_aa: ASSLSGGGDTQY
j_call: TRBJ2-1; v_call: TRBV2; d_call: .; cdr3_aa: ASSEEDAPYNEQF
j_call: TRBJ2-7; v_call: TRBV6-1; d_call: TRBD2; cdr3_aa: ASSDYSGGSGEQY
j_call: TRBJ1-1; v_call: TRBV19; d_call: .; cdr3_aa: ASSMGNTEAF
j_call: TRBJ2-1; v_call: TRBV5-1; d_call: .; cdr3_aa: ASSLSLTYNEQF
j_call: TRBJ2-5; v_call: TRBV5-4; d_call: TRBD2; cdr3_aa: ASSLEPSSGGKETQY
j_call: TRBJ1-1; v_call: TRBV30; d_call: .; cdr3_aa: AWSIGGNTEAF
j_call: TRBJ2-2; v_call: TRBV5-3; d_call: .; cdr3_aa: ARSLTETNTGELF
j_call: TRBJ1-6; v_call: TRBV6-1; d_call: .; cdr3_aa: ASMRRGAYNSPLH
j_call: TRBJ2-5; v_call: TRBV11-2; d_call: .; cdr3_aa: ASSLRSGHQETQY
j_call: TRBJ1-1; v_call: TRBV4-1; d_call: TRBD1; cdr3_aa: ASSAPTGGTEAF
j_call: TRBJ1-3; v_call: TRBV6-5; d_call: TRBD1; cdr3_aa: ASRQGDYSGNTIY
j_call: TRBJ2-2; v_call: TRBV11-1; d_call: TRBD1; cdr3_aa: ASSLTGARSGELF
j_call: TRBJ2-3; v_call: TRBV2; d_call: .; cdr3_aa: ASGGRDNTDTQY
j_call: TRBJ1-2; v_call: TRBV11-2; d_call: .; cdr3_aa: ASSPTSGQGTGYT
j_call: TRBJ1-5; v_call: TRBV7-6; d_call: TRBD1; cdr3_aa: ASSPGTGFNQPQH
j_call: TRBJ2-7; v_call: TRBV5-1; d_call: TRBD2; cdr3_aa: ASSSGASGGFIAYEQY
j_call: TRBJ2-2; v_call: TRBV6-5; d_call: .; cdr3_aa: ASSYGNGELF
j_call: TRBJ2-1; v_call: TRBV6-5; d_call: .; cdr3_aa: ASSWGRGKEQF
j_call: TRBJ2-7; v_call: TRBV5-1; d_call: .; cdr3_aa: ASSSDSTGEQY
j_call: TRBJ1-1; v_call: TRBV6-6; d_call: TRBD1; cdr3_aa: ASTPGQARTEAF
j_call: TRBJ1-6; v_call: TRBV6-1; d_call: TRBD1; cdr3_aa: ASYRGLANSPLH
j_call: TRBJ2-6; v_call: TRBV4-1; d_call: .; cdr3_aa: ASSQEPRSSGANVLT
j_call: TRBJ2-6; v_call: TRBV30; d_call: .; cdr3_aa: AWRGGGSGANVLT
j_call: TRBJ2-5; v_call: TRBV5-4; d_call: .; cdr3_aa: ASSLEETQY
j_call: TRBJ1-1; v_call: TRBV4-2; d_call: TRBD1; cdr3_aa: ASSQGAGGRGGAGTEAF
j_call: TRBJ2-3; v_call: TRBV7-8; d_call: .; cdr3_aa: ASSAYVANTQY
j_call: TRBJ2-5; v_call: TRBV4-2; d_call: .; cdr3_aa: ASSQDRIAEGGETQY
j_call: TRBJ1-1; v_call: TRBV7-9; d_call: .; cdr3_aa: ASSLSKGEAF
j_call: TRBJ1-4; v_call: TRBV7-2; d_call: .; cdr3_aa: ASSLNRATNEKLF
j_call: TRBJ1-1; v_call: TRBV4-1; d_call: .; cdr3_aa: ASSQETGLGAEAF
j_call: TRBJ1-1; v_call: TRBV29-1; d_call: .; cdr3_aa: SVVDTEAF
j_call: TRBJ1-3; v_call: TRBV5-5; d_call: .; cdr3_aa: ASSPAGDFSGNTIY
j_call: TRBJ2-1; v_call: TRBV7-6; d_call: TRBD2; cdr3_aa: ASSFTGTSGGSSYNEQF
j_call: TRBJ2-3; v_call: TRBV10-3; d_call: .; cdr3_aa: AISTTSTDTQY